This entry lists 2 T cell receptor beta chains sequenced from one sample in a study of blood T cell repertoires in COVID-19. Here immunoSEQ multiplex PCR was the method, and the copy in TCRdb shows in-frame clones only, minus some. The sample includes hundreds of thousands of clones, around 90% of them seen just once. The sample was PBMCs or T cells enriched from blood (not recorded which). These receptors all stem from a young woman with acute COVID-19.

V is TRBV9 and J is TRBJ2-7; D is perhaps TRBD2 (6 bases). The V gene's germline CDR1 is SGDLS and CDR2 YYNGEE. This CDR3 is built from 15 residues. V was clipped by 2 bases and J by 2 bases, with 14 bases between them. CDR3 residues: CASSVGTSVPYEQYF. CDR3 coding DNA: TGTGCCAGCAGCGTGGGGACTTCGGTACCCTACGAGCAGTACTTC.

The V and J genes are TRBV29-1 and TRBJ2-7, with 10 bases matching TRBD2. This CDR3 is 14 amino acids long. Trimming at V came to 7 bases and at J to 3 bases, leaving 9 bases not matched to a gene. CDR1 SQVTM and CDR2 ANQGSEA come from the germline V gene. CDR3 sequence (DNA): TGCAGCGCCTTTCTTAGCGGGAGGAACTACGAGCAGTACTTC. Its translation is CSAFLSGRNYEQYF.